Following are 22 T cell receptor beta chains from one sample sequenced in a study of T-cell memory formation after mild COVID-19. TCRdb reprocessed the 5' RACE reads via MiXCR and lists one record per CDR3 protein. The sample lists a few hundred thousand distinct CDR3 sequences, 8.5% to 9.5% occurring once. Sequenced sample: PBMCs or a T cell subset sorted from them (not recorded which). Receptor source: a man between 18 and 35 years old who had mild COVID-19 (a few samples of this study predate the infection). Cell type and time point are not known.

This clonotype occurred many times. The chain joins TRBV20-1 to TRBJ2-3, with D possibly matching TRBD2 (5 bases). This CDR3 has 11 residues. Trimming cost V 6 bases and J 6 bases, with 10 bases left between them. Germline V gives CDR1 DFQATT, CDR2 SNEGSKA (reference sequence). CDR3 sequence reads: CSARGPDTQYF. The CDR3 DNA follows: TGCAGTGCGCGAGGGCCGGATACGCAGTATTTT.

This clonotype was seen more than once but under ten times. This chain links TRBV27 with TRBJ2-7; D is ambiguous. Germline assignment: CDR1 MNHEY and CDR2 SMNVEV (reference sequence). This CDR3 has 15 residues. The V gene lost 1 base and the J gene lost 3 bases, with 13 bases spanning the gap. The CDR3 protein is CASSLLLTGLYEQYV. The CDR3 DNA reads as TGTGCCAGCAGTTTATTGTTGACCGGCCTCTACGAGCAGTACGTC.

This clonotype has only one observation. The genes are TRBV18 and TRBJ2-4, with D perhaps matching TRBD2 (5 bases). Germline values: CDR1 KGHSH, CDR2 LQKENI. The length of the CDR3 is 16 residues. Trimming removed 3 bases from V and 0 bases from J, with 12 bases in between. The chain's CDR3 is CASSPSDWGAKNIQYF. The CDR3 nucleotides are TGTGCCAGCTCACCTTCGGACTGGGGAGCCAAAAACATTCAGTACTTC. Drawing the rest from reference TRBV18 and TRBJ2-4, the complete variable domain is NAGVMQNPRHLVRRRGQEARLRCSPMKGHSHVYWYRQLPEEGLKFMVYLQKENIIDESGMPKERFSAEFPKEGPSILRIQQVVRGDSAAYFCASSPSDWGAKNIQYFGAGTRLSVL.

DNA for the CDR3: TGCAGTGCCACCTCAGGCTCTGGAAACACCATATATTTT. It codes for CSATSGSGNTIYF. The chain combines TRBV20-1 with TRBJ1-3; the D is unclear. CDR1 is DFQATT, CDR2 SNEGSKA, per germline (reference sequence). CDR3 length: 13 amino acids. V was cut by 6 bases and J by 0 bases, with 9 bases left in between.

This clonotype was seen a handful of times. V is TRBV7-2 and J is TRBJ1-4; TRBD1 might be the D (5 bases). The CDR3 is made up of 15 amino acids. V lost 5 bases to trimming and J lost 7 bases, with 17 bases between them. Per germline, CDR1 SGHTA and CDR2 FQGNSA. The chain's CDR3 is CASSLSRGRGEKLFF. The CDR3 nucleotides read TGTGCCAGCAGCCTGTCCCGGGGGAGAGGTGAAAAACTGTTTTTT.

This clonotype was picked up a small number of times. V gene TRBV19 combines with J gene TRBJ2-1; D gene unclear. With 1 base removed from V and 8 bases from J, the gap between germline ends came to 6 bases. The CDR3 consists of 12 residues. The V gene's germline CDR1 is LNHDA and CDR2 SQIVND (reference sequence). The CDR3 protein is CASSIGRDEQFF. The CDR3 region has the DNA TGTGCCAGTAGTATAGGCCGAGATGAGCAGTTCTTC.

This clonotype was counted only a few times. The J gene is TRBJ1-1, the V gene TRBV5-1; TRBD1 might be the D (5 bases). This CDR3 region has 13 residues. Germline V gene lookup returns CDR1 SGHRS and CDR2 YFSETQ. V lost 2 bases, J lost 6 bases, and 11 bases lay in between. The CDR3 nucleotides are TGCGCCAGCAGCTTTTCCGGGGCGGCTGAAGCTTTCTTT. Translating it yields CASSFSGAAEAFF.

The rearrangement uses TRBV5-1 and TRBJ2-3; TRBD2 might be the D (5 bases). Trimming took off 1 base at V and 5 bases at J, with 17 bases between the two ends. Germline CDR1 reads SGHRS; CDR2 reads YFSETQ. The CDR3 covers 16 residues. CDR3 protein: CASSLQASKGLDTQYF. As DNA, the CDR3 is TGCGCCAGCAGCTTGCAGGCTAGCAAGGGTTTAGATACGCAGTATTTT.

V and J are TRBV12-3 or TRBV12-4 and TRBJ2-7, with 7 bases aligning to TRBD2. There are 12 residues in the CDR3. After removal of 7 bases from V and 6 bases from J, the junction contained 6 bases not matched to a gene. The CDR3 spells CASTTGGREQYF. The DNA for the CDR3 is TGTGCCAGCACGACGGGAGGACGCGAGCAGTACTTC.

The CDR3 coding sequence is TGCGCCAGCAGCTTGTCGGGGGCCGGAGAGACCCAGTACTTC. Translation: CASSLSGAGETQYF. This chain links TRBV5-1 with TRBJ2-5; D possibly matches TRBD1 or TRBD2 (6 bases each). The CDR3 has 14 residues. V was cut by 1 base and J by 4 bases, with 11 bases left in between. Looked up from germline, CDR1 is SGHRS and CDR2 is YFSETQ.

This clonotype was seen ten or more times. The chain has TRBV11-2 and TRBJ1-2; no firm D call. The V gene lost 5 bases and the J gene lost 1 base, with 8 bases spanning the gap. CDR1 SGHAT and CDR2 FQNNGV come from the germline V gene. This CDR3 contains 13 residues. The CDR3: CASSPLVNYGYTF. The CDR3 region has the DNA TGTGCCAGCAGCCCCCTTGTTAACTATGGCTACACCTTC.

The table lists this clonotype with a few counts. The rearrangement uses TRBV20-1 and TRBJ1-5; 7 bases line up with TRBD1. CDR1 is DFQATT, CDR2 SNEGSKA, per germline (reference sequence). The CDR3 runs to 12 residues. Here the CDR3 reads CSAFTGDQPQHF. The CDR3, as DNA: TGCAGCGCCTTTACAGGGGATCAGCCCCAGCATTTT.

This clonotype was recorded many times. The chain carries TRBV5-4 and TRBJ2-1; 10 positions match TRBD2. Germline-derived CDR1 and CDR2 are SGHNT and YYREEE (reference sequence). The J segment lost 8 bases and the V segment lost 4 bases, leaving 12 bases of the junction unmatched. This CDR3 has 16 residues. CDR3 in DNA: TGTGCCAGCAGCCTTCGTGGAAGCGGGGGGGCAGATGAGCAGTTCTTC. This sequence encodes CASSLRGSGGADEQFF.

The rearrangement links TRBV7-2 to TRBJ2-7; 8 nucleotides align to TRBD2. V shed 1 base and J 3 bases; nucleotides not matched to a gene: 5. CDR3 length: 15 residues. Germline V CDR1 and CDR2: SGHTA, FQGNSA. The CDR3 here is CASSLGLGGGYEQYF. The CDR3 nucleotides are TGTGCCAGCAGCTTAGGCCTCGGGGGGGGCTACGAGCAGTACTTC.

The chain is built from TRBV2 and TRBJ1-1; D gene uncertain. Germline assignment: CDR1 SNHLY and CDR2 FYNNEI. V was cut by 3 bases and J by 0 bases, with 8 bases left in between. CDR3 size: 14 residues. CDR3 sequence (DNA): TGTGCCAGCAGTGAGGGCCGGATGAACACTGAAGCTTTCTTT. It translates to CASSEGRMNTEAFF.

The V and J genes are TRBV27 and TRBJ2-3, with TRBD2 as a possible D gene (5 bases). CDR1 MNHEY and CDR2 SMNVEV come from the germline V gene (reference sequence). With 10 bases removed from V and 4 bases from J, the gap between germline ends came to 24 bases. This CDR3 has 16 residues. Here the CDR3 reads CATAFLGGFGADTQYF. The CDR3 coding sequence is TGTGCCACCGCATTTCTGGGCGGGTTTGGCGCAGATACGCAGTATTTT.

V is TRBV7-3 and J is TRBJ1-1, with 9 nucleotides matching TRBD1. Germline CDR1 and CDR2: SGHTA and FQGTGA. This CDR3 spans 17 amino acids. The trim removed 1 base at V and 2 bases at J, leaving 8 bases unmatched. CDR3: CASSLRGGQGKNTEAFF. CDR3 nucleotides: TGTGCCAGCAGCTTAAGAGGGGGACAGGGTAAAAACACTGAAGCTTTCTTT.

This clonotype was found many times. The CDR3, as DNA: TGCGCCAGCAGCCCGTCCCCTCCTCGCGCCATTAGCACAGATACGCAGTATTTT. Translating it yields CASSPSPPRAISTDTQYF. The chain employs TRBV4-3 and TRBJ2-3; D unclear. The V end was cut by 4 bases, the J end by 0 bases, with 20 bases between. The CDR3 runs 18 residues. CDR1 is LGHNA, CDR2 YSLEER, per germline.

This clonotype was seen more than once but under ten times. The chain recombines TRBV10-3 with TRBJ2-7; 8 bases are shared with TRBD2. Per the germline V gene, CDR1 is ENHRY and CDR2 is SYGVKD. J was trimmed by 7 bases and V by 0 bases; bases with no gene match: 11. This CDR3 region has 16 residues. The CDR3 DNA sequence: TGTGCCATCAGTGAGTCTTTAGCGGGGCCCCCGGGTGAGCAGTACTTC. Its translation: CAISESLAGPPGEQYF.

In this sample, this clonotype turned up a few times. V gene TRBV7-2 combines with J gene TRBJ2-2; D might be TRBD1 or TRBD2, each matching 5 bases. The V end was cut by 5 bases, the J end by 6 bases, with 16 bases between. This CDR3 is 15 amino acids long. From germline, CDR1 is SGHTA and CDR2 FQGNSA. Here the CDR3 DNA reads TGTGCCAGCAGCACCGGGGCGCCGGTGGCCGGGGAGCTGTTTTTT. Translating it yields CASSTGAPVAGELFF.

This clonotype is categorized as medium-sized. The J gene is TRBJ2-3, the V gene TRBV20-1, with TRBD1 identical over 9 bases. Germline CDR1 reads DFQATT; CDR2 reads SNEGSKA (reference sequence). The CDR3 loop spans 13 amino acids. V gave up 1 base and J gave up 4 bases; unmatched junction bases: 0. The CDR3 reads CSARGDRADTQYF. For the CDR3, the DNA is TGCAGTGCTAGAGGGGACAGGGCAGATACGCAGTATTTT.

This clonotype was detected many times. The genes are TRBV5-1 and TRBJ1-6, with 10 bases lining up with TRBD1. CDR1 and CDR2 from the germline V gene are SGHRS and YFSETQ. Trimming at V came to 4 bases and at J to 10 bases, leaving 5 bases not matched to a gene. The CDR3 is 14 amino acids. In DNA form, the CDR3 reads TGCGCCAGCAGCGCGGGACAGGGGATCTCACCCCTCCACTTT. The encoded protein is CASSAGQGISPLHF.